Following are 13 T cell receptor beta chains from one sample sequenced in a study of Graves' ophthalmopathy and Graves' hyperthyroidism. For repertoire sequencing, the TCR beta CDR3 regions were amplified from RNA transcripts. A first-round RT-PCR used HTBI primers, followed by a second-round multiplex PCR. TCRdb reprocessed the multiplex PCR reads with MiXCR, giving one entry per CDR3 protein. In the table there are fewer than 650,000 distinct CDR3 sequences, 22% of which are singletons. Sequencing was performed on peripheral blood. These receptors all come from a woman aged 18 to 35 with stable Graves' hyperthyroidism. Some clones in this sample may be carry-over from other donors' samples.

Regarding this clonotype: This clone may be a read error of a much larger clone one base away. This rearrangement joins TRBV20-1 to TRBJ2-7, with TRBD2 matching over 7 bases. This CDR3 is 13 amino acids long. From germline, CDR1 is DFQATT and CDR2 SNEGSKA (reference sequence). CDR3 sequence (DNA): TGCGGTGCTAGTGTCAGGACTAGTCCAAGGCAGTACTTC. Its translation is CGASVRTSPRQYF.

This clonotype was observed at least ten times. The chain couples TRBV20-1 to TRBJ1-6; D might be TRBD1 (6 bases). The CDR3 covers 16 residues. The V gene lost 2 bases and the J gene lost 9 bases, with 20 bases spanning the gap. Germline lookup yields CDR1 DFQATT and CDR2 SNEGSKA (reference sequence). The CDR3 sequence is CSARLVGGAVGSPLHF. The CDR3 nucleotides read TGCAGTGCTAGATTAGTGGGGGGCGCGGTTGGTTCACCCCTCCACTTT.

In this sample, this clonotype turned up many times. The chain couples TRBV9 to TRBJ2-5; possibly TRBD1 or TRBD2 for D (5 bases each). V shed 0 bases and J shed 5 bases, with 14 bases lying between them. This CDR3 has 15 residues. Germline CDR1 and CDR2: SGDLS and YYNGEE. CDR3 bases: TGTGCCAGCAGCGTAGGGGGACCGTCCGGGGAGACCCAGTACTTC. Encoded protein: CASSVGGPSGETQYF.

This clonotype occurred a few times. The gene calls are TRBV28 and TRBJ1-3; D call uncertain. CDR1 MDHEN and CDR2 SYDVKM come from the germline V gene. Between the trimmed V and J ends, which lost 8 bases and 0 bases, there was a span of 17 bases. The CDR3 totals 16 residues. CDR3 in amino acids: CASQNEAGRSGNTIYF. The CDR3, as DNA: TGTGCCAGCCAAAATGAGGCAGGCCGCTCTGGAAACACCATATATTTT.

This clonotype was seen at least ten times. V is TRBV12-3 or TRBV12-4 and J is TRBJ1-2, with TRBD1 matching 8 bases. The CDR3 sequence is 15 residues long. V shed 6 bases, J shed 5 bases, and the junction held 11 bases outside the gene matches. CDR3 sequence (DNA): TGTGCCAGCAGCCCCACGACAGGGGCTATATATGGCTACACCTTC. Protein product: CASSPTTGAIYGYTF.

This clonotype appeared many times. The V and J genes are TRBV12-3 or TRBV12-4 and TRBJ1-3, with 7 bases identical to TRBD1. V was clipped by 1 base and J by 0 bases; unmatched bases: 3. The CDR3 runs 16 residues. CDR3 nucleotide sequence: TGTGCCAGCAGTTTAGGACAGGGATACTCTGGAAACACCATATATTTT. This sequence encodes CASSLGQGYSGNTIYF.

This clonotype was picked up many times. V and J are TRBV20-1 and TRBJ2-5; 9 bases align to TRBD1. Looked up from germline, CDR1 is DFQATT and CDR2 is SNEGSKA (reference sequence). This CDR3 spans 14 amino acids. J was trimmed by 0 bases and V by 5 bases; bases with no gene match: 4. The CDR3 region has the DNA TGCAGTGCTCGCGGGACAGGGTACCAAGAGACCCAGTACTTC. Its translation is CSARGTGYQETQYF.

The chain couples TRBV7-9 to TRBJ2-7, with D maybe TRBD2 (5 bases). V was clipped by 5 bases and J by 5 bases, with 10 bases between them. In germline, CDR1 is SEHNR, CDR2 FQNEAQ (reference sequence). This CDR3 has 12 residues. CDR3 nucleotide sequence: TGTGCCAGCAGCCCGAGGGCGCACGAGCAGTACTTC. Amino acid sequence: CASSPRAHEQYF.

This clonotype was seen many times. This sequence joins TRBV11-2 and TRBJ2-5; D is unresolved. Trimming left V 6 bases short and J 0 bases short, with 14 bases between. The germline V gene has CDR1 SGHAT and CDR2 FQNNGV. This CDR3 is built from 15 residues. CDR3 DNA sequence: TGTGCCAGCAGTCAAAACAGTTGGTACCAAGAGACCCAGTACTTC. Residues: CASSQNSWYQETQYF.

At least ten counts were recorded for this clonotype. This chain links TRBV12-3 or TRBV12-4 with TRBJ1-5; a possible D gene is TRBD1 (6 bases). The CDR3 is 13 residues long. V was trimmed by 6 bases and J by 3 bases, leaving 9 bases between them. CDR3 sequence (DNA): TGTGCCAGCAGAGGACAGCACAATCAGCCCCAGCATTTT. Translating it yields CASRGQHNQPQHF.

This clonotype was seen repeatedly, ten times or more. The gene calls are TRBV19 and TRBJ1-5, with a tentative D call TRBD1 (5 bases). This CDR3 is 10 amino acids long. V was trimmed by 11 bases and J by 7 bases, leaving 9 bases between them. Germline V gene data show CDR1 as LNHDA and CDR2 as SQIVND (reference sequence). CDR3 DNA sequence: TGTGCCGGGGGTATCCAGCCCCAGCATTTT. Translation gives CAGGIQPQHF.

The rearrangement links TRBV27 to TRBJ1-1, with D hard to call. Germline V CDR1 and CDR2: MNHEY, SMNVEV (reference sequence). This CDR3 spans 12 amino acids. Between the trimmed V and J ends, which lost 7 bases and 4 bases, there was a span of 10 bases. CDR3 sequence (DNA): TGTGCCAGCAAGCGGGGTAGCACTGAAGCTTTCTTT. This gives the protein CASKRGSTEAFF.

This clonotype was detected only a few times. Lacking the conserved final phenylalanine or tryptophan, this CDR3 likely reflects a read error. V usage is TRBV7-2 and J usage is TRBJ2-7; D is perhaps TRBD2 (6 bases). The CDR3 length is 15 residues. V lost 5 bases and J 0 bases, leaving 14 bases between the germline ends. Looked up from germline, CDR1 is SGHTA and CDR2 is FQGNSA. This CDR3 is CASSPPAGTSYEQYL. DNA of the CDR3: TGTGCCAGCAGCCCCCCTGCGGGAACCTCCTACGAGCAGTACCTC.